What follows are 4 T cell receptor beta chains derived from one specimen sequenced in a study of shared clonotypes between healthy human individuals. Sequencing was performed with immunoSEQ multiplex PCR; in TCRdb, only in-frame clones are kept and a portion is missing. The sample holds some 2 million clones, approximately 95% seen once. CD8 cells classed as naive were CD45RO-negative and positively selected for CCR7, excluding terminally differentiated effector memory CD45RA+ cells. The sample comprised naive CD8+ T cells sorted from blood. These receptors were collected from a man aged 18 to 29 in good health.

This clone was picked up one time. The gene calls are TRBV27 and TRBJ2-7; either TRBD1 or TRBD2 may fit D (5 bases each). This CDR3 region has 16 residues. The V end was cut by 4 bases, the J end by 4 bases, with 20 bases between. Germline V gene data show CDR1 as MNHEY and CDR2 as SMNVEV (reference sequence). The CDR3 sequence is CASSSPRGGGVYEQYF. CDR3 in DNA: TGTGCCAGCAGTTCCCCGAGAGGTGGGGGAGTGTACGAGCAGTACTTC.

On this clone: Other DNA sequences from this sample encode an identical CDR3 as well. The chain combines TRBV9 with TRBJ2-7; 8 positions match TRBD2. J lost 2 bases, V lost 1 base, and 2 bases had no gene match. The germline CDR1 and CDR2 sequences are SGDLS and YYNGEE. CDR3 length equals 14 residues. This CDR3 is CASSVSGGTYEQYF. Written as DNA, the CDR3 is TGTGCCAGCAGCGTATCGGGAGGGACCTACGAGCAGTACTTC.

V is TRBV14 and J is TRBJ2-7; 7 bases match TRBD1. CDR3 size: 17 residues. Unmatched junction bases numbered 14, after V lost 3 bases and J lost 3 bases. Germline V gives CDR1 SGHDN, CDR2 FVKESK. CDR3 loop: CASSQALRQGEDYEQYF. The DNA for the CDR3 is TGTGCCAGCAGCCAGGCCTTGCGTCAGGGGGAAGACTACGAGCAGTACTTC.

Notes on this clone: The sample contains more than one DNA sequence encoding this CDR3. The rearrangement uses TRBV5-6 and TRBJ1-2; maybe TRBD1 (6 bases). The CDR3 runs 13 residues. Trimming cost V 0 bases and J 5 bases, with 8 bases left between them. From germline, CDR1 is SGHDT and CDR2 YYEEEE. The CDR3 bases are TGTGCCAGCAGCTTGGGGACAGATTATGGCTACACCTTC. It specifies CASSLGTDYGYTF.